The present TCR beta chain was sequenced within a study of identical twins. Points on this clonotype: Its antigen is unknown.

Points from the study as a whole: In beta out-of-frame sequences, the excess sharing between twins was weaker.

This CDR3 is built from 16 residues. Between the trimmed V and J ends, which lost 2 bases and 0 bases, there was a span of 10 bases. CDR1 is SGHTA and CDR2 is FQGNSA in the germline V gene. TCRdb reprocessed the 5' RACE reads with MiXCR, giving one entry per CDR3 protein. The table lists 450,000 to 650,000 distinct CDR3 sequences, approximately 10% of them singletons. This same sample was also part of a study on yellow fever vaccine responses in identical twins.

The chain links TRBV7-2 to TRBJ2-2; perhaps TRBD2 as D (5 bases). What was sequenced was PBMCs. The receptor was derived from a woman aged 18-29 years in good health. The CDR3 reads CASSLYSASNTGELFF. The CDR3 nucleotides read TGTGCCAGCAGCTTATATAGCGCCTCGAACACCGGGGAGCTGTTTTTT.